A selection of T cell receptor beta chains follows, all from one sample in a study of cytotoxic CD8 clonotypes in ibrutinib-treated CLL. This table comes from immunoSEQ multiplex PCR, and its TCRdb copy is limited to in-frame clones, with some not included. The sample contains 140,000 to 150,000 clones, about 75% of which appear only once. The sample here was PBMCs, taken after 24 months of ibrutinib treatment. These TCRs come from a human donor with chronic lymphocytic leukemia. CDR3s include the opening cysteine and the closing phenylalanine or tryptophan.

CDR3 | J | V
CASRGFLGDTEAFF | TRBJ1-1 | TRBV2
CASAAGDDKNIQYF | TRBJ2-4 | TRBV2
CASSLGRARGNEQFF | TRBJ2-1 | TRBV7-2
CASSSPLGLAASTDTQYF | TRBJ2-3 | TRBV28
CASSYRDIGNQPQHF | TRBJ1-5 | TRBV6-6
CASSYHDPNEQFF | TRBJ2-1 | TRBV6-5
CASRRTGGYTF | TRBJ1-2 | TRBV5-6
CASSLGPPGGDTQYF | TRBJ2-3 | TRBV13
CASSSSQPAQETQYF | TRBJ2-5 | TRBV5-1
CASSKKGETQYF | TRBJ2-5 | TRBV19
CAWSAREEQPQHF | TRBJ1-5 | TRBV30
CASSFGLAPNEQFF | TRBJ2-1 | TRBV7-8
CASSPGDPGTGEKLFF | TRBJ1-4 | TRBV7-8
CASSPLGRNTGELFF | TRBJ2-2 | TRBV18